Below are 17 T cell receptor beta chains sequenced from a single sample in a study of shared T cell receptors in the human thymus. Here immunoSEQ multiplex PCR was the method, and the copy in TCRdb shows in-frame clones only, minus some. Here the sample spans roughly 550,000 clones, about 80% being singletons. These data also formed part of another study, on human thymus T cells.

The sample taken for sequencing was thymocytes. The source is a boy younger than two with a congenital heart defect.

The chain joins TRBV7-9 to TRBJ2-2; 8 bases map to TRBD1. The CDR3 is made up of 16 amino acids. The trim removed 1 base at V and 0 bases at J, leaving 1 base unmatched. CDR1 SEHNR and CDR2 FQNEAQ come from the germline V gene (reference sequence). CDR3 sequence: CASSLEGQANTGELFF. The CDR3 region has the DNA TGTGCCAGCAGCTTAGAGGGACAGGCGAACACCGGGGAGCTGTTTTTT. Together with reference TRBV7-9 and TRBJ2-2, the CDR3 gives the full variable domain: DTGVSQNPRHKITKRGQNVTFRCDPISEHNRLYWYRQTLGQGPEFLTYFQNEAQLEKSRLLSDRFSAERPKGSFSTLEIQRTEQGDSAMYLCASSLEGQANTGELFFGEGSRLTVL.

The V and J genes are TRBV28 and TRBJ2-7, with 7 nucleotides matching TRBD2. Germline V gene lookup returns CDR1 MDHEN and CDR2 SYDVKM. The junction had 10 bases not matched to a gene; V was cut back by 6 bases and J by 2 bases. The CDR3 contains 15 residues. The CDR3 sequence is CASSPRGRGPYEQYF. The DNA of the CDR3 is TGTGCCAGCAGCCCACGAGGGAGGGGTCCCTACGAGCAGTACTTC.

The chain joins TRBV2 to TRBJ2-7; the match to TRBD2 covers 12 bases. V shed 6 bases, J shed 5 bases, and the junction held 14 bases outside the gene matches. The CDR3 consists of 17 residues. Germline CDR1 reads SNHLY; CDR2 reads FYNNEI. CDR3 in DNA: TGTGCCAGCAGACCCTTAAGGGGACTAGCGGGTTTCGACGAGCAGTACTTC. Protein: CASRPLRGLAGFDEQYF.

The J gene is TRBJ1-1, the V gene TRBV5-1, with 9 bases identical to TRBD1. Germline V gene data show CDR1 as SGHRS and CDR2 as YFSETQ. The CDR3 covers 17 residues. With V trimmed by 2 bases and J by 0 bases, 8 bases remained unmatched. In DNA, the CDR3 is TGCGCCAGCAGCTTCCCGGACAGGGGTGGGGTGAACACTGAAGCTTTCTTT. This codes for CASSFPDRGGVNTEAFF.

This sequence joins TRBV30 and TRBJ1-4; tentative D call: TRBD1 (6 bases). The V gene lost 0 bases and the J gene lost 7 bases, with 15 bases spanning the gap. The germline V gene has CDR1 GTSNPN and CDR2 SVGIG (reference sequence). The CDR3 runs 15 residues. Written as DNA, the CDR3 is TGTGCCTGGAGTGTGATCAGGGGAAACGGTGAAAAACTGTTTTTT. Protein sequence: CAWSVIRGNGEKLFF. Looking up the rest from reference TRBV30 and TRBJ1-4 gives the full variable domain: SQTIHQWPATLVQPVGSPLSLECTVEGTSNPNLYWYRQAAGRGLQLLFYSVGIGQISSEVPQNLSASRPQDRQFILSSKKLLLSDSGFYLCAWSVIRGNGEKLFFGSGTQLSVL.

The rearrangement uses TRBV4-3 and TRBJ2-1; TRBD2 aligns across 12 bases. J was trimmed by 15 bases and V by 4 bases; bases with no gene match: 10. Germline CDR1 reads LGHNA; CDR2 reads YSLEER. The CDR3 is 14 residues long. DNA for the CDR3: TGCGCCAGCAGCCCAGGGGCTAGCGGGAGGGCCCCGTTCTTC. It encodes CASSPGASGRAPFF.

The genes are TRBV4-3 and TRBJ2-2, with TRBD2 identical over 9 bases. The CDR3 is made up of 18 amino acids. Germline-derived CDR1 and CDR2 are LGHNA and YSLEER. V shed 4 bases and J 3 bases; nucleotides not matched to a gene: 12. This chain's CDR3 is CASSLEEWTSDHTGELFF. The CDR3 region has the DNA TGCGCCAGCAGCCTAGAGGAGTGGACTAGCGACCACACCGGGGAGCTGTTTTTT.

CDR3 protein: CASSSLELDSGRYEQYF. The DNA for the CDR3 is TGTGCCAGCAGTTCGCTTGAATTGGACTCAGGGAGGTACGAGCAGTACTTC. The J gene is TRBJ2-7, the V gene TRBV28; TRBD2 might be the D (6 bases). The CDR3 has 17 residues. V was cut by 4 bases and J by 4 bases, with 23 bases left in between. Germline CDR1 MDHEN, CDR2 SYDVKM.

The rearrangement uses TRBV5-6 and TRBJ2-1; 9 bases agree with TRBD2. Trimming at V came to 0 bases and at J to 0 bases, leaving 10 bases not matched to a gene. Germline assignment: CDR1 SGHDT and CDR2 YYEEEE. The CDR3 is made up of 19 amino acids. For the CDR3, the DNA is TGTGCCAGCAGCTTGGAGAGTAGCGGGAGTGGGAGCTCCTACAATGAGCAGTTCTTC. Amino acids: CASSLESSGSGSSYNEQFF.

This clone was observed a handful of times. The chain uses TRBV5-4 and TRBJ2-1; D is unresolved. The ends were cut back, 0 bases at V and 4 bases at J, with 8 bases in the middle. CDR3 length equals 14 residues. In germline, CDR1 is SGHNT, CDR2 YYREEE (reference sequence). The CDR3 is CASSLAQTYNEQFF. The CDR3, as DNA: TGTGCCAGCAGCTTGGCGCAGACATACAATGAGCAGTTCTTC.

CDR3 sequence: CATRFAGELFF. In DNA form, the CDR3 reads TGTGCCACCCGGTTCGCGGGGGAGCTGTTTTTT. J is TRBJ2-2 and V is TRBV2; D remains unclear. The germline V and J ends were trimmed by 10 bases and 8 bases, with 11 bases remaining between them. The CDR3 spans 11 residues. Germline lookup yields CDR1 SNHLY and CDR2 FYNNEI. Supplemented by reference TRBV2 and TRBJ2-2, the full variable domain reads EPEVTQTPSHQVTQMGQEVILRCVPISNHLYFYWYRQILGQKVEFLVSFYNNEISEKSEIFDDQFSVERPDGSNFTLKIRSTKLEDSAMYFCATRFAGELFFGEGSRLTVL.

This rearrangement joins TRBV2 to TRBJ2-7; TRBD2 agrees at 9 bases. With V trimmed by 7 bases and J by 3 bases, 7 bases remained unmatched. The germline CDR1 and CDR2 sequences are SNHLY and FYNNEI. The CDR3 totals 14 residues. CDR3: CASILTSGDYEQYF. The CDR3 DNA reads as TGTGCCAGCATATTGACTAGCGGAGACTACGAGCAGTACTTC.

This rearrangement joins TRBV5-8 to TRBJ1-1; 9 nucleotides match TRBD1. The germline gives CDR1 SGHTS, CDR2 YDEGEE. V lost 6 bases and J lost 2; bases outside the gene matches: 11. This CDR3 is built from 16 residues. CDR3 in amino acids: CASTPGRTGVNTEAFF. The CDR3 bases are TGTGCCAGCACCCCAGGGCGGACAGGGGTAAACACTGAAGCTTTCTTT.

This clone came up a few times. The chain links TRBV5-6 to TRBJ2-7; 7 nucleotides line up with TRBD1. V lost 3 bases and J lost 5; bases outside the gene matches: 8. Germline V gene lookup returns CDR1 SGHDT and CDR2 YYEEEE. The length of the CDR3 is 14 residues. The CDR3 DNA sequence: TGTGCCAGCAGCTCACAGGGGCGCACCAACGAGCAGTACTTC. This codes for CASSSQGRTNEQYF.

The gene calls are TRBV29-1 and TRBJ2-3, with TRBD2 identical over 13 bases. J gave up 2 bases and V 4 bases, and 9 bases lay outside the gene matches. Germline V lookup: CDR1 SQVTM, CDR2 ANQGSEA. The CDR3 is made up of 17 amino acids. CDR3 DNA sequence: TGCAGCGTTGTAGGGACTAGCGGGAAGGGGGCCACAGATACGCAGTATTTT. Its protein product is CSVVGTSGKGATDTQYF.

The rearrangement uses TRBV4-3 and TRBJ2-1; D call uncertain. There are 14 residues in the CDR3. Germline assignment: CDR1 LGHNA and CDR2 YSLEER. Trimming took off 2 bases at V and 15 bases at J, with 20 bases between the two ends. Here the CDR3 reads CASSQNLLSLSRFF. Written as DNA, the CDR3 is TGCGCCAGCAGCCAAAATTTACTATCTCTAAGCCGGTTCTTC.

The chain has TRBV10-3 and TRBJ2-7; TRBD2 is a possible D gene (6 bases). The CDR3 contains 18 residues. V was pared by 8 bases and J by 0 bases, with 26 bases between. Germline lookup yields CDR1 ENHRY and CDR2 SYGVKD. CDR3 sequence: CAIVAGLGGGPSSYEQYF. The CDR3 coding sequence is TGTGCCATCGTCGCCGGTTTGGGGGGAGGACCCAGCTCCTACGAGCAGTACTTC.